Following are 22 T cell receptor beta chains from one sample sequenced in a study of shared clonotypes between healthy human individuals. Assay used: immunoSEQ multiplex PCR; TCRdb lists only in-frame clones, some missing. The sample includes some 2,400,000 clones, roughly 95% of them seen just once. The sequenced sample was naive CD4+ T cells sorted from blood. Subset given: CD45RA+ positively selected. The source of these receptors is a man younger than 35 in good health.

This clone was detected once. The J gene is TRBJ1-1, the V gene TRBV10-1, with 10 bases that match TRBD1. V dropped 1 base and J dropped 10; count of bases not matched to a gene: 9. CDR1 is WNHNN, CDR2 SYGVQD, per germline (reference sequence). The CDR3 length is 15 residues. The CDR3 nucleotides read TGCGCCAGCAGTGAGTACCGGACAGGGGGATCTCGAGCTTTCTTT. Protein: CASSEYRTGGSRAFF.

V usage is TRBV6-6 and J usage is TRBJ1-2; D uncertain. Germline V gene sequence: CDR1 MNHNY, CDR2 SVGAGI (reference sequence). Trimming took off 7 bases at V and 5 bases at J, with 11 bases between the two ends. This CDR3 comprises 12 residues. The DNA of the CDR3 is TGTGCCAGCACGCCGAGTTCATATGGCTACACCTTC. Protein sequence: CASTPSSYGYTF.

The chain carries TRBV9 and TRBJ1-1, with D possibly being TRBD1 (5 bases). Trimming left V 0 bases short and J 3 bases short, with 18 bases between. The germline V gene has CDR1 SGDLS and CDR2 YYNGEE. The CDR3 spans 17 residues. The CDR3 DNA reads TGTGCCAGCAGCGTAGCCACAGGCTATAAGATCGACACTGAAGCTTTCTTT. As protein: CASSVATGYKIDTEAFF.

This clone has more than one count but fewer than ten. As DNA, the CDR3 is TGTGCCAGCACCAGGGACTACACCGGGGAGCTGTTTTTT. Translation: CASTRDYTGELFF. This sequence joins TRBV9 and TRBJ2-2, with TRBD2 as a possible D gene (6 bases). Deletions cut 6 bases from V and 3 bases from J, with 9 bases between. Per germline, CDR1 SGDLS and CDR2 YYNGEE. CDR3 length: 13 residues.

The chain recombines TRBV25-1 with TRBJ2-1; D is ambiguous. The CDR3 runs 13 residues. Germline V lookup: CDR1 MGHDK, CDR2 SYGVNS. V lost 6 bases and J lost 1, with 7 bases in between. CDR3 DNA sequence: TGTGCCAGCAGCGGGTCTTCCTACAATGAGCAGTTCTTC. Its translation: CASSGSSYNEQFF.

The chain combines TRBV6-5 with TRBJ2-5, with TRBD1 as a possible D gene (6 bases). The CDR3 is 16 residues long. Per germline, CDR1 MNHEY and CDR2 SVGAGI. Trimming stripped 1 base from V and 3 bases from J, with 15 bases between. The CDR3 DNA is TGTGCCAGCAGTTACTTTTTGGGTGGGGGCGAAGAGACCCAGTACTTC. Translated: CASSYFLGGGEETQYF.

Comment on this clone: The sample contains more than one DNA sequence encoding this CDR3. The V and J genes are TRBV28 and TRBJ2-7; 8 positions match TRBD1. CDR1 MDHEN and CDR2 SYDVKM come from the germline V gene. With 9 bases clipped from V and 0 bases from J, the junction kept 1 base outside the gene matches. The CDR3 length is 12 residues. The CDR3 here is CASTGGSYEQYF. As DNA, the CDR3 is TGTGCCAGTACAGGGGGCTCCTACGAGCAGTACTTC. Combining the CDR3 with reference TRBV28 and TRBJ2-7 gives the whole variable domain DVKVTQSSRYLVKRTGEKVFLECVQDMDHENMFWYRQDPGLGLRLIYFSYDVKMKEKGDIPEGYSVSREKKERFSLILESASTNQTSMYLCASTGGSYEQYFGPGTRLTVT.

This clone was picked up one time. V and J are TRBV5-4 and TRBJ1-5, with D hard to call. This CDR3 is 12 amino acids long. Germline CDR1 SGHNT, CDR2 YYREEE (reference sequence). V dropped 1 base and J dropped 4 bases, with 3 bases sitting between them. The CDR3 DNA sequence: TGTGCCAGCAGCTTGTTAAATCAGCCCCAGCATTTT. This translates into CASSLLNQPQHF.

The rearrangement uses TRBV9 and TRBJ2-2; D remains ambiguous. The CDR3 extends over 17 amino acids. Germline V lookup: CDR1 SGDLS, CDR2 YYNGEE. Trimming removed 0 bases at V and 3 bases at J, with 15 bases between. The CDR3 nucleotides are TGTGCCAGCAGCGTAGCTGATGCCGGGCCCTACACCGGGGAGCTGTTTTTT. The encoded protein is CASSVADAGPYTGELFF.

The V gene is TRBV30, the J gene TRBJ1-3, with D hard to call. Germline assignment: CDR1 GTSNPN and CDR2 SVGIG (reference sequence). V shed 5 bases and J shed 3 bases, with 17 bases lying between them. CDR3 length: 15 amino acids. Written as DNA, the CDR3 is TGTGCCTGGGACCCCGGCTGGGCCGGTGGAAACACCATATATTTT. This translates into CAWDPGWAGGNTIYF.

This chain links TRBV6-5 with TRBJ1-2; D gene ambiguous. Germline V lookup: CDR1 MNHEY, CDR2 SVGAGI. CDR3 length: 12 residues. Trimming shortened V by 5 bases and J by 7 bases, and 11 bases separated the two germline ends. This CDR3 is CASSISTAGYTF. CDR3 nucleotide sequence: TGTGCCAGCAGTATTTCTACAGCTGGCTACACCTTC.

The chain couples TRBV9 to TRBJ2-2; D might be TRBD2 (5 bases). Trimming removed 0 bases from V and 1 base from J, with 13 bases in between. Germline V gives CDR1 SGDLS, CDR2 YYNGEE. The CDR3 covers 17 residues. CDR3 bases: TGTGCCAGCAGCGTAGCTCGGAGCGGAAAGAACACCGGGGAGCTGTTTTTT. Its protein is CASSVARSGKNTGELFF.

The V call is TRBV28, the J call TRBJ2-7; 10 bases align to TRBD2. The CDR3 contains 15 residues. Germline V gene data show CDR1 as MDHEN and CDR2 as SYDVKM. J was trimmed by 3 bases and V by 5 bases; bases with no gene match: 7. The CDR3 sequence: CASSIQRGGRYEQYF. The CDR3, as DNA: TGTGCCAGCAGTATCCAGCGGGGGGGCCGCTACGAGCAGTACTTC.

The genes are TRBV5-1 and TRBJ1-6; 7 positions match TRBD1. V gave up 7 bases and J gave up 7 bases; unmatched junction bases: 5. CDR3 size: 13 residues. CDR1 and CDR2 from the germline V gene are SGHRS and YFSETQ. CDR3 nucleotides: TGCGCCAGCCGGGACAGTTGGAATTCACCCCTCCACTTT. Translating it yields CASRDSWNSPLHF.

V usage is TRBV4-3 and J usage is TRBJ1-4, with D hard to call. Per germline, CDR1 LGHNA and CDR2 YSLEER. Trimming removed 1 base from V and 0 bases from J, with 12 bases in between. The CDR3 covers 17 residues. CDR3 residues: CASSQATGPATNEKLFF. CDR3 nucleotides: TGCGCCAGCAGCCAAGCCACCGGTCCGGCAACTAATGAAAAACTGTTTTTT.

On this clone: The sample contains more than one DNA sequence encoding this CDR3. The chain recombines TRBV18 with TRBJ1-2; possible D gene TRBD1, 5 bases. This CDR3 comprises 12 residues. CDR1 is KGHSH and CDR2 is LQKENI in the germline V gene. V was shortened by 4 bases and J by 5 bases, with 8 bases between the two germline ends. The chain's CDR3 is CASSRDVYGYTF. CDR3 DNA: TGTGCCAGCTCACGGGACGTATATGGCTACACCTTC.

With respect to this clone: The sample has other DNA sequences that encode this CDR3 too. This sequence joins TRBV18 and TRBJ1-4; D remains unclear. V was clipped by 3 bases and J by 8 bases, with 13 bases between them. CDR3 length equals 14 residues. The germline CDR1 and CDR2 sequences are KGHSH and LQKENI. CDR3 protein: CASSPGTVGEKLFF. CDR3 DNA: TGTGCCAGCTCACCGGGAACAGTCGGGGAAAAACTGTTTTTT.

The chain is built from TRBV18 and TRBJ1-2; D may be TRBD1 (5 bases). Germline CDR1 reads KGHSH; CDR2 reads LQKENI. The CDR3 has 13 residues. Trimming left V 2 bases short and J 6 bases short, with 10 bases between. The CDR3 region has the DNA TGTGCCAGCTCACCAAGGGAAGGGGATGGCTACACCTTC. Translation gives CASSPREGDGYTF.

CDR3 sequence (DNA): TGCGCCAGCAGTGAGTCGGGATCCACCGGGGAGCTGTTTTTT. It encodes CASSESGSTGELFF. The J gene is TRBJ2-2, the V gene TRBV10-1, with no clear D. Per the germline V gene, CDR1 is WNHNN and CDR2 is SYGVQD (reference sequence). V lost 0 bases, J lost 4 bases, and 6 bases lay in between. This CDR3 has 14 amino acids.

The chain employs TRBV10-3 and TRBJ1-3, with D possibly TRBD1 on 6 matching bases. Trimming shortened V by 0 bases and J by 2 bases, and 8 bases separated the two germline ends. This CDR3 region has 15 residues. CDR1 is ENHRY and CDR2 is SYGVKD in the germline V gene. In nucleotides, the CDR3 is TGTGCCATCAGTGAGTCGCAGGGGCCTGGAAACACCATATATTTT. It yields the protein CAISESQGPGNTIYF.

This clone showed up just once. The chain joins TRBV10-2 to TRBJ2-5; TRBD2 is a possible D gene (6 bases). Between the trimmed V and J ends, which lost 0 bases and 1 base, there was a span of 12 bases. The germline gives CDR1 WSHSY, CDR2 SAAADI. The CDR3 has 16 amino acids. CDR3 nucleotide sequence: TGCGCCAGCAGTGAGTCGGAGGGAGCTGGCCAAGAGACCCAGTACTTC. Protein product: CASSESEGAGQETQYF.

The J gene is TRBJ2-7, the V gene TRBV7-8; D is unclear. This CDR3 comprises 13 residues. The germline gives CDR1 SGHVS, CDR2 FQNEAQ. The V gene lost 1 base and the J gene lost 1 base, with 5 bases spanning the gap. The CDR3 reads CASSLGPSYEQYF. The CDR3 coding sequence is TGTGCCAGCAGCTTAGGCCCTTCCTACGAGCAGTACTTC.